This T cell receptor beta chain stems from a study of blood T cell repertoires in COVID-19. This CDR3 comprises 16 residues. CDR1 is LNHDA, CDR2 SQIVND, per germline (reference sequence). V was shortened by 5 bases and J by 3 bases, with 20 bases between the two germline ends. Per the original data handling: Cell counts per sample came from amplifying reference gene primers. Profiling relied on immunoSEQ multiplex PCR, and the TCRdb table lists in-frame clones only, not all of them. For V, J and clone size, that table is used; D and trimming come from the DNA. Altogether about 68,000 clones are present, 75% to 90% being singletons, with the ten largest covering roughly 2.4%.

Material for sequencing was peripheral blood. This chain joins TRBV19 and TRBJ2-7; D perhaps matches TRBD1 (6 bases). This receptor was taken from a human donor in a cohort sampled during active COVID-19. Here the CDR3 reads CASSGGRDANLYEQYF. CDR3 coding DNA: TGTGCCAGTAGTGGGGGCCGGGACGCAAATCTCTACGAGCAGTACTTC.